The next 8 T cell receptor beta chains were all read from a single sample in a study of human T cells and chemical hapten exposure. A single record per CDR3 protein comes from TCRdb applying MiXCR to the RACE reads. The table has roughly 90,000 distinct CDR3 sequences, roughly a tenth seen once. Documented time point: pre-sensitization, week 0. Treatment in this sample: therapeutic diphenylcyclopropenone sensitization with weekly scalp DPC. The sample in question was whole blood, obtained in connection with sensitization to the hapten diphenylcyclopropenone (DPC). All receptors come from a woman aged 35 to 49 with alopecia areata. Some clones in this sample may be carry-over from other donors' samples.

This clonotype was counted between two and nine times. This rearrangement joins TRBV6-2 or TRBV6-3 to TRBJ1-1; 9 bases map to TRBD1. Germline-derived CDR1 and CDR2 are MNHEY and SVGEGT. The CDR3 runs to 13 residues. V lost 10 bases, J lost 1 base, and 4 bases stayed unmatched. CDR3 DNA sequence: TGTGCCACCACAGGGGGCGGGAACACTGAAGCTTTCTTT. Its protein is CATTGGGNTEAFF.

This clonotype appeared many times. The V call is TRBV28, the J call TRBJ2-5; 9 bases are shared with TRBD2. V trimming: 5 bases; J trimming: 5 bases; junction bases outside the gene matches: 3. The CDR3 consists of 13 residues. Germline CDR1 MDHEN, CDR2 SYDVKM. CDR3 sequence reads: CASSPGLAETQYF. In nucleotides, the CDR3 is TGTGCCAGCAGTCCCGGACTAGCGGAGACCCAGTACTTC.

This clonotype has only a few counts. The chain is built from TRBV11-2 and TRBJ2-2, with D perhaps TRBD1 (6 bases). CDR3 length equals 17 residues. The germline CDR1 and CDR2 sequences are SGHAT and FQNNGV. Trimming shortened V by 0 bases and J by 6 bases, and 17 bases separated the two germline ends. In DNA, the CDR3 is TGTGCCAGCAGCTTAGATCCGGCAGGGGCATGGGCCGGGGAGCTGTTTTTT. It yields the protein CASSLDPAGAWAGELFF.

The rearrangement links TRBV28 to TRBJ2-7; 10 bases are shared with TRBD2. The CDR3 runs to 16 residues. Germline V gene lookup returns CDR1 MDHEN and CDR2 SYDVKM. V lost 5 bases and J lost 2; bases outside the gene matches: 9. CDR3 coding DNA: TGTGCCAGCAGTGAAGGACTAGCGGTATTCCCCTACGAGCAGTACTTC. Translation: CASSEGLAVFPYEQYF.

J is TRBJ1-4 and V is TRBV7-6; a possible D gene is TRBD1 (5 bases). Per germline, CDR1 SGHVS and CDR2 FNYEAQ. This CDR3 has 15 amino acids. Trimming left V 3 bases short and J 3 bases short, with 11 bases between. DNA of the CDR3: TGTGCCAGCAGCTTGGGGGGGTCATCTAATGAAAAACTGTTTTTT. This encodes CASSLGGSSNEKLFF.

This clonotype showed up many times. The chain joins TRBV18 to TRBJ1-6, with 7 bases matching TRBD1. The CDR3 covers 14 residues. Germline loops: CDR1 KGHSH, CDR2 LQKENI. V dropped 1 base and J dropped 8; count of bases not matched to a gene: 2. In nucleotides, the CDR3 is TGTGCCAGCTCACCACGAACAGGGGATTCACCCCTCCACTTT. It specifies CASSPRTGDSPLHF.

This clonotype was picked up many times. The chain is built from TRBV29-1 and TRBJ1-1, with a tentative D call TRBD1 (5 bases). Per the germline V gene, CDR1 is SQVTM and CDR2 is ANQGSEA. This CDR3 contains 14 residues. Trimming cost V 5 bases and J 1 base, with 14 bases left between them. In DNA, the CDR3 is TGCAGCGTTCCCAAGTGGCAGGGGAACACTGAAGCTTTCTTT. Translation gives CSVPKWQGNTEAFF.

With respect to this clonotype: A much larger clone lies one base from this, so it may be a read error. The rearrangement uses TRBV2 and TRBJ2-7; 10 nucleotides agree with TRBD1. From germline, CDR1 is SNHLY and CDR2 FYNNEI. CDR3 size: 13 residues. CDR3 protein: CASRGQGRYELYF. The DNA of the CDR3 is TGTGCCAGCAGGGGACAGGGGCGGTACGAGCTGTACTTC.